The clone carrying this TCR beta chain was seen just once. Antigen specificity is unknown. Libraries were prepared by immunoSEQ multiplex PCR; TCRdb keeps only in-frame clonotypes and omits some of them. The sample consists of about 33,000 clones, approximately 89% of them appearing once. This entry comes from a study of OX40 agonist ivuxolimab in advanced cancers. Study observations and caveats: At 0.1-3.0 mg/kg, partial responders had clonal expansion among the lowest observed. In CD8+ T cells, expanded clones were on average more numerous than in CD4+. Also showing low normalized T-cell clonal expansion were some of the nonresponders.

This CDR3 region has 11 residues. Trimming shortened V by 4 bases and J by 6 bases, and 7 bases separated the two germline ends. The germline gives CDR1 ENHRY, CDR2 SYGVKD. This chain uses TRBV10-3 with TRBJ2-7, with no clear D. This clonotype was sampled from an adult with an advanced solid tumor such as melanoma, head and neck, liver or kidney cancer. The specimen comprised CD4+ or CD8+ T cells sorted from blood, sampled in a trial of the OX40 agonist ivuxolimab. CDR3 sequence: CAISAAVEQYF. The CDR3 DNA reads as TGTGCCATCAGTGCCGCGGTCGAGCAGTACTTC.